Described below is a single TCR beta chain sequence and its context. PBMCs were obtained from 9 to 10 ml fresh peripheral blood. This entry belongs to a study of T cells in Graves' hyperthyroidism and ophthalmopathy. The CDR3 totals 17 residues. Per germline, CDR1 SGDLS and CDR2 YYNGEE. V trimming: 3 bases; J trimming: 5 bases; junction bases outside the gene matches: 8. Authors of the study amplified TCR beta CDR3 regions from RNA transcripts. Researchers ran a first-round RT-PCR on the TCR CDR3 using the HTBI primer set. TCRdb analysed the multiplex PCR reads with MiXCR anew, one entry per CDR3 protein. The sample has approximately 710,000 distinct CDR3 sequences, roughly a sixth seen once; the top ten hold around 16%.

This receptor was obtained from a man between 45 and 60 years old with Graves' hyperthyroidism. The chain carries TRBV9 and TRBJ2-7; 16 positions agree with TRBD2. The sequenced sample consisted of blood. The CDR3 nucleotides are TGTGCCAGCAGCGGACCGGGACTAGCGGGAGGGCCCGACGAGCAGTACTTC. Amino acids: CASSGPGLAGGPDEQYF.